This record covers a single TCR beta chain. Given a much more abundant clone one base away, this may be a read error. The CDR3 length is 14 residues. In germline, CDR1 is KGHDR, CDR2 SFDVKD. CDR3 regions were amplified by Arm-PCR using iRepertoire HTBI primers to build TCR beta libraries. TCRdb called the multiplex PCR reads again in MiXCR, with one record for every CDR3 protein. The sample includes under 700,000 distinct CDR3 sequences, 16% of them seen just once. This entry is derived from a study of regulatory T cells in long-lasting Graves disease. The time point is: newly diagnosed GD, antithyroid drugs for less than 3 months. Scientists built the TCR library using RNA that was extracted from PBMCs. The same sample was also used in a study of T cells in Graves' hyperthyroidism and ophthalmopathy. That paper states: The model made its ophthalmopathy prediction, and onset followed a median approximately 6 months later.

Sequenced here: peripheral blood mononuclear cells (PBMCs), sampled at new diagnosis, from a patient treated with antithyroid drugs. This sequence joins TRBV24-1 and TRBJ1-1, with a possible D match to TRBD1 (5 bases). This TCR was sampled from a woman aged 35-65 years with Graves disease. The CDR3 reads CATSDGRGGTEVFF. CDR3 DNA sequence: TGTGCCACCAGTGACGGGAGGGGTGGGACTGAAGTTTTCTTT.